The sequence of this T cell receptor beta chain was determined in a study of shared clonotypes between healthy human individuals. None of the donors, who were healthy HIV-negative adults, had recently had acute infections or vaccinations. General study points: A handful of donors showed sharing of approximately 5% of naive CD4 clonotypes. Lower generation probabilities were found for non-shared clonotypes than for those shared by all four donors.

This clone showed up just a few times. The antigen is unknown. Other DNA sequences in the same sample also yield this CDR3. CDR1 is MNHEY and CDR2 is SVGAGI in the germline V gene. J lost 5 bases, V lost 6 bases, and 2 bases had no gene match. This CDR3 region has 12 residues. The method was immunoSEQ multiplex PCR; TCRdb's version includes in-frame clones alone and lacks a portion of them. The sample shows some 2.1 million clones, 85% to 95% of them seen only once. The sample comprised naive CD4+ T cells sorted from blood. Subset defined: CD45RA+ positively selected. The origin of this receptor is a young man in good health. The rearrangement links TRBV6-5 to TRBJ2-3; 7 bases are a match to TRBD1. The CDR3 here is CASSRQGDTQYF. The DNA for the CDR3 is TGTGCCAGCAGCCGACAGGGAGATACGCAGTATTTT.